The present entry profiles one TCR beta chain with its context. Its antigen is still unknown. Germline V CDR1 and CDR2: SGDLS, YYNGEE. V was clipped by 0 bases and J by 4 bases, with 7 bases between them. This CDR3 comprises 14 residues. The sample is drawn from a study of T cell responses to AZD1222 COVID-19 vaccine. Regarding the study as a whole: Variant regions that are unmutated are reportedly the target of nearly half of spike-specific TCRs. Baseline antibody screening turned up just a handful of seropositive AZD1222 recipients.

TCRdb's table, derived via immunoSEQ multiplex PCR, lists solely in-frame clones and lacks some. The table lists approximately 110,000 clones, roughly 87% of them singletons. This receptor was taken from an adult who received the AZD1222 COVID-19 vaccine. V and J are TRBV9 and TRBJ2-2; D is unresolved. The material sequenced was peripheral blood, taken 28 days after the second AZD1222 dose. The CDR3 DNA sequence: TGTGCCAGCAGCGTAGTGTCAGCCACCGGGGAGCTGTTTTTT. It encodes CASSVVSATGELFF. The entire variable domain, with the rest obtained from reference TRBV9 and TRBJ2-2, is as follows: DSGVTQTPKHLITATGQRVTLRCSPRSGDLSVYWYQQSLDQGLQFLIQYYNGEERAKGNILERFSAQQFPDLHSELNLSSLELGDSALYFCASSVVSATGELFFGEGSRLTVL.